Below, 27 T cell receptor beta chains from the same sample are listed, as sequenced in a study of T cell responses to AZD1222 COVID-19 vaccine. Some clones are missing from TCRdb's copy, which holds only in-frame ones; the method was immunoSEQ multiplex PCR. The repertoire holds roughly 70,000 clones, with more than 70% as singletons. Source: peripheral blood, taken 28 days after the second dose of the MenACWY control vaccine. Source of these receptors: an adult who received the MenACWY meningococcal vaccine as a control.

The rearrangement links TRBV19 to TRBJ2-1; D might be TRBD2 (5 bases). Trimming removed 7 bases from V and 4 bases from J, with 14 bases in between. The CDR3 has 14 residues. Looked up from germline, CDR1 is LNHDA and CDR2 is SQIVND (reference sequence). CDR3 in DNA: TGTGCCAGTACACGGGGAGAGTTTTACAATGAGCAGTTCTTC. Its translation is CASTRGEFYNEQFF.

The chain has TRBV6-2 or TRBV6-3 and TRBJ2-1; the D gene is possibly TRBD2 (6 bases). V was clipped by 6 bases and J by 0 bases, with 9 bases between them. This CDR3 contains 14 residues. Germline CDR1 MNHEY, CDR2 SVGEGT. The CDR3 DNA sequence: TGTGCCAGCAGCGGGGGACGCTCCTACAATGAGCAGTTCTTC. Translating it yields CASSGGRSYNEQFF.

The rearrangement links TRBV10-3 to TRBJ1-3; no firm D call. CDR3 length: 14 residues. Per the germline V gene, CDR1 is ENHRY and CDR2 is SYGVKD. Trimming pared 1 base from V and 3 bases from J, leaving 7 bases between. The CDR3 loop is CAISELGGGNTIYF. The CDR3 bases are TGTGCCATCAGTGAGTTGGGCGGTGGAAACACCATATATTTT.

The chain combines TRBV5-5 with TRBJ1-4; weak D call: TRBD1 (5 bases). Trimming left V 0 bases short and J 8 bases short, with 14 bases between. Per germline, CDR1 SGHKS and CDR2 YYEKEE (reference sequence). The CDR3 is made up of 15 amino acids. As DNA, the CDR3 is TGTGCCAGCAGCTTGGCCGACGGGGGATTAGAAAAACTGTTTTTT. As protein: CASSLADGGLEKLFF.

CDR3: CASSSGQGPDTQYF. For the CDR3, the DNA is TGTGCCAGCAGCTCCGGACAGGGACCAGATACGCAGTATTTT. The chain is built from TRBV5-4 and TRBJ2-3; 8 bases agree with TRBD1. Trimming removed 3 bases from V and 4 bases from J; junction bases left unmatched: 4. Germline V gene data show CDR1 as SGHNT and CDR2 as YYREEE (reference sequence). The CDR3 consists of 14 residues. The whole variable domain, filled in from reference TRBV5-4 and TRBJ2-3, reads ETGVTQSPTHLIKTRGQQVTLRCSSQSGHNTVSWYQQALGQGPQFIFQYYREEENGRGNFPPRFSGLQFPNYSSELNVNALELDDSALYLCASSSGQGPDTQYFGPGTRLTVL.

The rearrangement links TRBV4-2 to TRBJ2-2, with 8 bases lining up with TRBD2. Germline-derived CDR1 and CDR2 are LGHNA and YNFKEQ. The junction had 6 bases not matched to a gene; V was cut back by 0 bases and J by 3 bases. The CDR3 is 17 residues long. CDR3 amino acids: CASSQDWSGGHTGELFF. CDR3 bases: TGTGCCAGCAGCCAAGATTGGAGCGGGGGCCACACCGGGGAGCTGTTTTTT.

CDR3 sequence (DNA): TGTGCCAGCAAGGGGTGGGATGAGCAGTTCTTC. Protein sequence: CASKGWDEQFF. The gene calls are TRBV2 and TRBJ2-1; weak D call: TRBD1 (5 bases). This CDR3 is 11 amino acids long. Deletions cut 7 bases from V and 8 bases from J, with 9 bases between. The germline CDR1 and CDR2 sequences are SNHLY and FYNNEI.

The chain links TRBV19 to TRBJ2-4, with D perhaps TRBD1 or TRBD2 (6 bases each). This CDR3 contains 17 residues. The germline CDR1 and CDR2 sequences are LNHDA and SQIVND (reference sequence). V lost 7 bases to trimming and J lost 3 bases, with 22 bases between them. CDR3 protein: CASKTPGAARDKNIQYF. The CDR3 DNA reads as TGTGCCAGTAAAACCCCGGGGGCAGCTCGGGACAAAAACATTCAGTACTTC.

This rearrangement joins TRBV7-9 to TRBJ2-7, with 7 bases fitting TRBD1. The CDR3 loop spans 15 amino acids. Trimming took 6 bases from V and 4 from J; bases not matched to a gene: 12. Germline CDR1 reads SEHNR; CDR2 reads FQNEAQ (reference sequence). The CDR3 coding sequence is TGTGCCAGCAGGGGCAGACAGGGCCAGGCGTACGAGCAGTACTTC. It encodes CASRGRQGQAYEQYF.

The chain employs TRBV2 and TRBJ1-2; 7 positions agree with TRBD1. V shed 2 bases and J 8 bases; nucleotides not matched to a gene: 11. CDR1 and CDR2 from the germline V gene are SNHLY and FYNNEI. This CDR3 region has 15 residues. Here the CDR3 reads CASSEWEGAANGYTF. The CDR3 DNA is TGTGCCAGCAGTGAATGGGAGGGGGCTGCCAACGGCTACACCTTC.

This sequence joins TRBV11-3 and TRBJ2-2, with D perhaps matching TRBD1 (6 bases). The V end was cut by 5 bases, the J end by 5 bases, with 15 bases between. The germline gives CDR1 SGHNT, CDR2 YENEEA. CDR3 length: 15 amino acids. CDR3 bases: TGTGCCAGCAGCCCCGGCCAGGGGTGGACCGGGGAGCTGTTTTTT. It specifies CASSPGQGWTGELFF. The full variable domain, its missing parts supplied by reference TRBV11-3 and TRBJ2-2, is EAGVVQSPRYKIIEKKQPVAFWCNPISGHNTLYWYLQNLGQGPELLIRYENEEAVDDSQLPKDRFSAERLKGVDSTLKIQPAELGDSAVYLCASSPGQGWTGELFFGEGSRLTVL.

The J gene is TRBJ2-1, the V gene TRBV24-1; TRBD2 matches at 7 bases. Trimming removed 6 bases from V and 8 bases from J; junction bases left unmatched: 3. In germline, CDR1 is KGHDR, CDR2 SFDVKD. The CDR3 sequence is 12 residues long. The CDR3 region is CATSNRGDEQFF. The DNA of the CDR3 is TGTGCCACCAGTAATCGGGGGGATGAGCAGTTCTTC.

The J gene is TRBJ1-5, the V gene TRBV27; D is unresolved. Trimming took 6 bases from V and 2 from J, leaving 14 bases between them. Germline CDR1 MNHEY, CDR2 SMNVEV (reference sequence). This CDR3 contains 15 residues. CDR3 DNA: TGTGCCAGCAGCCCCAGGAGGTGGGGCAATCAGCCCCAGCATTTT. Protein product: CASSPRRWGNQPQHF.

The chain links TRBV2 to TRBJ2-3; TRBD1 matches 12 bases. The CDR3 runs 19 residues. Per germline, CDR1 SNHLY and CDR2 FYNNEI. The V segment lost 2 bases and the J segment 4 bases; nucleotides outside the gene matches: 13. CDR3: CASSERVLWDRGRADTQYF. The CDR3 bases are TGTGCCAGCAGTGAAAGGGTACTATGGGACAGGGGGCGAGCAGATACGCAGTATTTT.

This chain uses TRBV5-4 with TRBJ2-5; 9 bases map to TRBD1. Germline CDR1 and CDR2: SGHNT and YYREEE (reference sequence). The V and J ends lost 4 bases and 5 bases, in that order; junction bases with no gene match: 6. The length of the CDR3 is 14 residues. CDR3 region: CASSERDRDETQYF. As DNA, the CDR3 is TGTGCCAGCAGCGAACGGGACAGGGATGAGACCCAGTACTTC.

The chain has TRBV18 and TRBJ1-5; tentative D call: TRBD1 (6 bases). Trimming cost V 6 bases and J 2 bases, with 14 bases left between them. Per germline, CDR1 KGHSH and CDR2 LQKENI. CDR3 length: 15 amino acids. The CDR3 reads CASSPGTQRNQPQHF. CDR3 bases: TGTGCCAGCTCTCCCGGGACACAACGCAATCAGCCCCAGCATTTT.

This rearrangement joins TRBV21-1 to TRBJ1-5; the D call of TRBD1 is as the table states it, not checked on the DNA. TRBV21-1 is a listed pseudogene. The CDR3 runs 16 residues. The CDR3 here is CASRDRQSHSNQPQHF. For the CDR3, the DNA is TGTGCCAGCAGGGACCGACAGAGCCATAGCAATCAGCCCCAGCATTTT.

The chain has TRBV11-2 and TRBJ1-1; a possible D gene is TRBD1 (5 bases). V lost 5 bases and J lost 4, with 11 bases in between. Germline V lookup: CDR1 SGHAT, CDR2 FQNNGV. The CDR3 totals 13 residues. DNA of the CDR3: TGTGCCAGCAGCCATCCGGGGGGCACTGAAGCTTTCTTT. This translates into CASSHPGGTEAFF.

The CDR3 sequence: CASSFDTNTEAFF. The CDR3 coding sequence is TGTGCCAGCAGCTTCGACACGAACACTGAAGCTTTCTTT. The rearrangement links TRBV6-5 to TRBJ1-1; D not certain. The CDR3 sequence is 13 residues long. Germline assignment: CDR1 MNHEY and CDR2 SVGAGI. Trimming removed 6 bases at V and 1 base at J, with 9 bases between.

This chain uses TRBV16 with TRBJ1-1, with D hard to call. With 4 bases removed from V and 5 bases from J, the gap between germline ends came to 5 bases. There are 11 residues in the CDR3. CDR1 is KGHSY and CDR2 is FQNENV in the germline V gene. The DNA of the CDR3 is TGTGCCAGCAGCCTTGCAACTGAAGCTTTCTTT. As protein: CASSLATEAFF. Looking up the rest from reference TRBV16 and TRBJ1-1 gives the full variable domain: GEEVAQTPKHLVRGEGQKAKLYCAPIKGHSYVFWYQQVLKNEFKFLISFQNENVFDETGMPKERFSAKCLPNSPCSLEIQATKLEDSAVYFCASSLATEAFFGQGTRLTVV.

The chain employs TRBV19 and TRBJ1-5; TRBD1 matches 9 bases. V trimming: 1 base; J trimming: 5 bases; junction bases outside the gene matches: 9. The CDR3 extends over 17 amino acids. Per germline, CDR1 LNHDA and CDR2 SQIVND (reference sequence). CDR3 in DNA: TGTGCCAGTAGTATAGTTCGGACAGGGGTGGCCTATCAGCCCCAGCATTTT. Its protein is CASSIVRTGVAYQPQHF.

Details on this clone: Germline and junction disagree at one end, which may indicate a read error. Here the CDR3 DNA reads TGTGCCAGTAGTGCCCCGGGACTAGCGGGAGATGCGCAGTATTTT. This translates into CASSAPGLAGDAQYF. The V gene is TRBV19, the J gene TRBJ2-3, with 14 bases aligning to TRBD2. In germline, CDR1 is LNHDA, CDR2 SQIVND (reference sequence). The CDR3 sequence is 15 residues long.

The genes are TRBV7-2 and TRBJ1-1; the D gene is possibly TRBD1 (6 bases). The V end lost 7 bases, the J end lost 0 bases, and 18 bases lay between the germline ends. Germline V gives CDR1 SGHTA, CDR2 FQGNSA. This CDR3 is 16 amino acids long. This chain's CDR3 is CASTNLDTGLNTEAFF. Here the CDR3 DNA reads TGTGCCAGCACTAATCTAGATACAGGGTTGAACACTGAAGCTTTCTTT.

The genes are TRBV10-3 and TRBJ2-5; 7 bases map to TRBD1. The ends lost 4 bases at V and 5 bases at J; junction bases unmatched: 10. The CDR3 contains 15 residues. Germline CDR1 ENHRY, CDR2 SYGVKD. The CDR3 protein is CAISGGGQVTETQYF. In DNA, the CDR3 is TGTGCCATCAGTGGGGGTGGACAGGTCACGGAGACCCAGTACTTC.

CDR3 loop: CASSSRGAGGRNEQFF. For the CDR3, the DNA is TGCGCCAGCAGCTCCCGGGGAGCGGGGGGGCGGAATGAGCAGTTCTTC. The rearrangement uses TRBV5-1 and TRBJ2-1, with TRBD2 identical over 10 bases. The CDR3 has 16 amino acids. Germline V lookup: CDR1 SGHRS, CDR2 YFSETQ. The junction had 10 bases not matched to a gene; V was cut back by 3 bases and J by 7 bases.

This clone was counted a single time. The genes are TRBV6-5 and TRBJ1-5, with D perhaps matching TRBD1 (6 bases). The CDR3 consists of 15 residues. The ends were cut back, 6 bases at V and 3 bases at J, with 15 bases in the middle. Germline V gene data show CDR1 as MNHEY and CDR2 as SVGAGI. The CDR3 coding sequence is TGTGCCAGCAGCCGAGGGGGGGGGCCCAATCAGCCCCAGCATTTT. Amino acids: CASSRGGGPNQPQHF.

CDR3 sequence: CASSLGDGGYTF. Here the CDR3 DNA reads TGTGCCAGCAGCTTAGGTGATGGCGGCTACACCTTC. This chain joins TRBV7-9 and TRBJ1-2, with D hard to call. The CDR3 has 12 amino acids. CDR1 is SEHNR and CDR2 is FQNEAQ in the germline V gene (reference sequence). Trimming removed 1 base from V and 8 bases from J, with 8 bases in between.